This T cell receptor beta chain came from a study of shared clonotypes between healthy human individuals. Germline CDR1 is SEHNR and CDR2 is FQNEAQ (reference sequence). Trimming cost V 5 bases and J 3 bases, with 10 bases left between them. The CDR3 is 13 amino acids. Over several immunoSEQ plates, each subset's genomic DNA was distributed in even portions. Libraries were prepared by immunoSEQ multiplex PCR; TCRdb keeps only in-frame clonotypes and omits some of them. The table includes about 2.4 million clones, around 94% detected once. Comment on this clone: Other DNA sequences within the sample encode an identical CDR3.

The chain has TRBV7-9 and TRBJ1-1; weak D call: TRBD1 (5 bases). This TCR derives from a man aged 18 to 35 in good health. Material for sequencing was naive CD4+ T cells sorted from blood. Stated subset: CD45RA+ positively selected. The CDR3, as DNA: TGTGCCAGCAGCGCCCTAGGGGACACTGAAGCTTTCTTT. Translated, it gives CASSALGDTEAFF.